The clone carrying this T cell receptor (beta chain) was detected once. The data derive from a study of T cell responses to AZD1222 COVID-19 vaccine. Sequencing was performed with immunoSEQ multiplex PCR; in TCRdb, only in-frame clones are kept and a portion is missing. The sample includes under 150,000 clones, 84% of them seen just once. With 5 bases removed from V and 1 base from J, the gap between germline ends came to 14 bases. Germline-derived CDR1 and CDR2 are MNHEY and SVGAGI. The CDR3 is 15 amino acids. The source material was peripheral blood, sampled 28 days after the second AZD1222 dose. This rearrangement joins TRBV6-5 to TRBJ1-1; possibly TRBD1 for D (5 bases). The receptor's source is an adult who received the AZD1222 COVID-19 vaccine. CDR3 sequence: CASSLGTMWNTEAFF. For the CDR3, the DNA is TGTGCCAGCAGTCTGGGGACCATGTGGAACACTGAAGCTTTCTTT.